This TCR beta chain was obtained from a study of blood T cells in healthy people across ages. This clonotype was recorded a few times. This CDR3 region has 14 residues. Germline assignment: CDR1 SQVTM and CDR2 ANQGSEA. The junction had 4 bases not matched to a gene; V was cut back by 6 bases and J by 4 bases. The authors ran a second PCR of roughly 7 to 11 cycles using a sample-barcoded 5' primer and a J-beta primer mix. In TCRdb, the 5' RACE reads were re-called with MiXCR into one record per CDR3 protein. Of 1,800,000 or so distinct CDR3 sequences listed, roughly two fifths are singletons. PBMCs, at least 6 million per sample, were isolated.

The sequenced sample consisted of blood. The chain is built from TRBV29-1 and TRBJ2-1, with 12 bases lining up with TRBD2. The sequence was collected from a human donor in good health. CDR3: CSVRLAGAYNEQFF. DNA for the CDR3: TGCAGCGTCAGACTAGCGGGAGCATACAATGAGCAGTTCTTC.